Here is one T cell receptor beta chain with its context. These data originate in a study of blood T cell repertoires in COVID-19. The wider study: The United States, Italy and Spain provided the acute and convalescent COVID-19 samples.

As processed by the authors: For nucleated cells, counts were estimated from reference gene primer amplification. Method: immunoSEQ multiplex PCR; TCRdb's copy keeps in-frame clones and lacks some. V, J and clone size are taken as reported in that table, and D and trimming were inferred from the DNA itself. This table holds 55,000 to 70,000 clones, 85% to 90% found once. This CDR3 region has 15 residues. The J segment lost 5 bases and the V segment lost 0 bases, leaving 6 bases of the junction unmatched. Germline CDR1 reads SGDLS; CDR2 reads YYNGEE. This TCR was sampled from a woman between 45 and 65 years old with active or convalescent COVID-19. V is TRBV9 and J is TRBJ2-5; 8 positions match TRBD2. Material: peripheral blood. CDR3 sequence: CASSVAGRAGETQYF. In nucleotides, the CDR3 is TGTGCCAGCAGCGTAGCCGGGAGGGCCGGGGAGACCCAGTACTTC.